This TCR beta chain is drawn from a study of siplizumab effects on memory and regulatory T cells. General observations from the study: Alloreactive clones mapping to unstimulated subsets formed only a minor fraction. Siplizumab significantly brought down the alloreactive sequences that trace back to unstimulated CD4+ memory cells.

Using immunoSEQ multiplex PCR, the repertoire was profiled, and TCRdb retains in-frame clones only, with some absent. The table includes 100,000 or so clones, around 93% detected once. The ends lost 5 bases at V and 8 bases at J; junction bases unmatched: 12. The CDR3 runs 17 residues. Germline CDR1 is SEHNR and CDR2 is FQNEAQ (reference sequence). To note about this clone: Its specificity is unknown.

Sequencing was done on a sample of non-Treg CD4+ T cells sorted from blood. This receptor was taken from a human donor in good health. This chain joins TRBV7-9 and TRBJ2-1; TRBD2 matches at 13 bases. CDR3 sequence: CASSPLGLAGVFYEQFF. In DNA form, the CDR3 reads TGTGCCAGCAGCCCGCTCGGACTAGCGGGAGTTTTTTATGAGCAGTTCTTC.